The rows below give T cell receptor beta chains drawn from one sample of a study of T cells in Graves' hyperthyroidism and ophthalmopathy. TCRdb used MiXCR to reprocess the multiplex PCR reads, holding one entry per CDR3 protein. In the table there are about 640,000 distinct CDR3 sequences, around 20% of which are singletons. Material for sequencing was blood. Every receptor here comes from a man younger than 40 with Graves' ophthalmopathy. The CDR3 runs from the conserved cysteine through the conserved F or W. Each record gives: clone size, J gene, V gene, D gene, CDR3 protein, CDR3 DNA. D genes are given only for firm matches. Clone sizes are given selectively: once, few, many, or a class where the clone is expanded.

>many|TRBJ2-7|TRBV11-3|TRBD2
CASSQPGLGEGNLGPYEQYF
TGTGCCAGCAGCCAACCGGGCTTGGGGGAGGGGAATCTTGGCCCCTACGAGCAGTACTTC
>NA|TRBJ2-3|TRBV6-1|NA
CASARRPEAFRTDTQYF
TGTGCCAGCGCCAGGCGTCCAGAAGCCTTTCGCACAGATACGCAGTATTTT
>NA|TRBJ2-6|TRBV10-3|TRBD1
CAISAGDRGLGANVLTF
TGTGCCATCAGTGCAGGAGACAGGGGGCTAGGGGCCAACGTCCTGACTTTC
>NA|TRBJ2-1|TRBV7-2|NA
CASSLRGLARYYNKQFF
TGTGCCAGCAGCTTAAGGGGCCTGGCGCGATACTACAATAAGCAGTTCTTC
>NA|TRBJ2-1|TRBV20-1|TRBD1
CSARRQGRYNEQFF
TGCAGTGCTCGGCGACAGGGGCGATACAATGAGCAGTTCTTC
>few|TRBJ2-5|TRBV4-1|NA
CASSQEEGETQYF
TGCGCCAGCAGCCAGGAAGAGGGGGAGACCCAGTACTTC
>many|TRBJ2-7|TRBV28|TRBD2
CASSGDYAYEQYF
TGTGCCAGCAGTGGGGACTATGCCTACGAGCAGTACTTC
>NA|TRBJ2-7|TRBV20-1|TRBD1
CSARDLRQGSYEQYF
TGCAGTGCTAGGGACCTTCGACAGGGCTCCTACGAGCAGTACTTC
>few|TRBJ1-3|TRBV6-2/TRBV6-3|NA
CASSYEPVSGNTIYF
TGTGCCAGCAGTTACGAGCCCGTCTCTGGAAACACCATATATTTT
>NA|TRBJ2-7|TRBV10-3|TRBD1
CAISEDRDSYEQYF
TGTGCCATCAGTGAGGACAGGGACTCCTACGAGCAGTACTTC
>NA|TRBJ1-1|TRBV19|NA
CASSVDRAEAFF
TGTGCCAGTAGTGTCGACAGAGCTGAAGCTTTCTTT
>NA|TRBJ2-2|TRBV18|NA
CASSPRAEGANTGELFF
TGTGCCAGCTCACCAAGGGCTGAAGGGGCGAACACCGGGGAGCTGTTTTTT
>few|TRBJ2-7|TRBV27|NA
CASSFRESSYEQYF
TGTGCCAGCAGTTTCCGGGAGAGCTCCTACGAGCAGTACTTC
>few|TRBJ2-2|TRBV2|NA
CASSEDKASTGELFF
TGTGCCAGCAGTGAAGATAAGGCGAGCACCGGGGAGCTGTTTTTT
>NA|TRBJ2-3|TRBV18|TRBD2
CASSALAGSSTDTQYF
TGTGCCAGCTCAGCTTTAGCGGGATCAAGCACAGATACGCAGTATTTT
>NA|TRBJ2-4|TRBV20-1|TRBD2
CSARGLAPYQNTIQYF
TGCAGTGCTAGAGGACTAGCGCCCTACCAAAACACGATTCAGTACTTC
>few|TRBJ1-3|TRBV6-1|NA
CASSSREANTIYF
TGTGCCAGCAGTTCACGAGAGGCGAACACCATATATTTT
>many|TRBJ2-7|TRBV15|NA
CATSRVESSYEQYF
TGTGCCACCAGCAGAGTGGAGAGCTCCTACGAGCAGTACTTC
>NA|TRBJ2-5|TRBV10-3|TRBD2
CAISESSGGGGETQYF
TGTGCCATCAGTGAGTCTAGCGGGGGCGGAGGGGAGACCCAGTACTTC
>few|TRBJ1-1|TRBV4-3|TRBD1
CASSQVAGTAEAFF
TGCGCCAGCAGCCAAGTCGCCGGGACAGCTGAAGCTTTCTTT
>many|TRBJ2-7|TRBV20-1|TRBD2
CSARDQWTSVHEQYF
TGCAGTGCTAGAGATCAGTGGACTAGCGTCCACGAGCAGTACTTC
>many|TRBJ2-7|TRBV20-1|NA
CSARDQVTPPAYEQYF
TGCAGTGCTAGAGATCAGGTCACCCCCCCCGCCTACGAGCAGTACTTC
>few|TRBJ1-5|TRBV19|TRBD1
CASRYWDRENQPQHF
TGTGCCAGTAGATATTGGGACAGGGAAAATCAGCCCCAGCATTTT
>few|TRBJ2-1|TRBV19|NA
CASSIFGVDNEQFF
TGTGCCAGTAGTATATTCGGGGTTGACAATGAGCAGTTCTTC
>many|TRBJ2-1|TRBV3-1|NA
CASSLQPGLEQFF
TGTGCCAGCAGCCTACAACCAGGGCTTGAGCAGTTCTTC
>many|TRBJ1-1|TRBV5-4|TRBD1
CASSTPKTGNTEAFF
TGTGCCAGCAGCACACCGAAGACAGGGAATACTGAAGCTTTCTTT
>NA|TRBJ1-2|TRBV5-1|NA
CASSLASQATVYGYTF
TGCGCCAGCAGCTTGGCCTCCCAGGCGACTGTCTATGGCTACACCTTC
>NA|TRBJ2-7|TRBV25-1|NA
CASSESVGHEQYF
TGTGCCAGCAGTGAATCGGTGGGCCACGAGCAGTACTTC
>many|TRBJ2-5|TRBV28|NA
CASSSSSGGRETQYF
TGTGCCAGCAGCTCTTCTTCAGGGGGGAGAGAGACCCAGTACTTC
>few|TRBJ2-1|TRBV5-5|TRBD2
CASSLASRTSGYNEQFF
TGTGCCAGCAGCTTGGCCTCCCGGACTAGCGGGTACAATGAGCAGTTCTTC
>NA|TRBJ2-3|TRBV24-1|TRBD1
CATSDLTGGGGTDTQYF
TGTGCCACCAGTGATTTGACAGGGGGCGGTGGCACAGATACGCAGTATTTT
>NA|TRBJ2-1|TRBV12-3/TRBV12-4|TRBD1
CASTRTGTGAYNEQFF
TGTGCCAGCACCCGAACCGGGACAGGGGCATACAATGAGCAGTTCTTC
>NA|TRBJ2-1|TRBV28|NA
CASKAEYEQFF
TGTGCCAGCAAGGCAGAGTATGAGCAGTTCTTC
>NA|TRBJ2-3|TRBV4-1|NA
CASSQRDLRADTQYF
TGCGCCAGCAGCCAACGGGACTTAAGGGCGGATACGCAGTATTTT
>NA|TRBJ1-2|TRBV7-2|NA
CASSTNKGNYGYTF
TGTGCCAGCAGCACAAACAAGGGGAACTATGGCTACACCTTC
>many|TRBJ1-5|TRBV28|NA
CASTGIGKPQHF
TGTGCCAGCACAGGGATCGGGAAGCCCCAGCATTTT